One and the same sample provided the 19 T cell receptor beta chains below, sequenced in a study of shared clonotypes between healthy human individuals. Some clones are missing from TCRdb's copy, which holds only in-frame ones; the method was immunoSEQ multiplex PCR. The sample consists of some 2.1 million clones, about 95% of them appearing once. Naive CD8 cells, CD45RO-negative and positively selected for CCR7, excluded terminally differentiated effector memory CD45RA+ cells. The sequenced sample was naive CD8+ T cells sorted from blood. Every receptor here comes from a man between 18 and 29 years old in good health.

The genes are TRBV19 and TRBJ1-6; D is unresolved. CDR3 length equals 15 residues. Germline CDR1 is LNHDA and CDR2 is SQIVND (reference sequence). With 3 bases removed from V and 4 bases from J, the gap between germline ends came to 10 bases. CDR3 coding DNA: TGTGCCAGTAGTATGGCAGGCCAATATAATTCACCCCTCCACTTT. Translating it yields CASSMAGQYNSPLHF.

V is TRBV14 and J is TRBJ2-1, with D tentatively TRBD2 (6 bases). Trimming shortened V by 6 bases and J by 6 bases, and 18 bases separated the two germline ends. Germline V gene lookup returns CDR1 SGHDN and CDR2 FVKESK. There are 15 residues in the CDR3. Written as DNA, the CDR3 is TGTGCCAGCAGTCCCATTACCGGGACTTCCAATGAGCAGTTCTTC. This encodes CASSPITGTSNEQFF.

This chain uses TRBV30 with TRBJ2-5; TRBD2 matches 7 bases. The CDR3 runs 14 residues. From germline, CDR1 is GTSNPN and CDR2 SVGIG (reference sequence). With 0 bases clipped from V and 1 base from J, the junction kept 2 bases outside the gene matches. CDR3 loop: CAWSVASGQETQYF. In DNA form, the CDR3 reads TGTGCCTGGAGTGTAGCTAGCGGCCAAGAGACCCAGTACTTC.

The rearrangement joins TRBV9 to TRBJ2-3, with a possible D match to TRBD2 (7 bases). V lost 3 bases, J lost 6 bases, and 32 bases lay in between. The CDR3 extends over 20 amino acids. CDR1 is SGDLS and CDR2 is YYNGEE in the germline V gene. The CDR3 sequence: CASSGGGLAGAMPLTDTQYF. In DNA form, the CDR3 reads TGTGCCAGCAGCGGAGGGGGGTTAGCGGGCGCGATGCCCCTCACGGATACGCAGTATTTT. The full variable domain, with the rest looked up from reference TRBV9 and TRBJ2-3, is DSGVTQTPKHLITATGQRVTLRCSPRSGDLSVYWYQQSLDQGLQFLIQYYNGEERAKGNILERFSAQQFPDLHSELNLSSLELGDSALYFCASSGGGLAGAMPLTDTQYFGPGTRLTVL.

This chain connects TRBV28 to TRBJ2-7; no clear D gene. The germline V and J ends were trimmed by 4 bases and 2 bases, with 12 bases remaining between them. The CDR3 length is 14 residues. Germline V gene data show CDR1 as MDHEN and CDR2 as SYDVKM. For the CDR3, the DNA is TGTGCCAGCAGTTCCCCCGGTTCCACCTACGAGCAGTACTTC. This sequence encodes CASSSPGSTYEQYF.

The V gene is TRBV6-5, the J gene TRBJ2-7, with TRBD1 matching 7 bases. The length of the CDR3 is 15 residues. J was trimmed by 0 bases and V by 4 bases; bases with no gene match: 6. CDR1 is MNHEY, CDR2 SVGAGI, per germline. Here the CDR3 reads CASSWRQGDSYEQYF. CDR3 in DNA: TGTGCCAGCAGTTGGCGACAGGGTGACTCCTACGAGCAGTACTTC.

The J gene is TRBJ2-7, the V gene TRBV5-1, with 10 bases lining up with TRBD2. Germline V CDR1 and CDR2: SGHRS, YFSETQ. V shed 10 bases and J 5 bases; nucleotides not matched to a gene: 18. The CDR3 is made up of 16 amino acids. The CDR3 is CACGGPAGGAADEQYF. CDR3 coding DNA: TGCGCCTGCGGAGGCCCAGCGGGAGGGGCAGCTGACGAGCAGTACTTC.

Concerning this clone: This specimen includes other DNA sequences encoding the same CDR3. V usage is TRBV27 and J usage is TRBJ1-5, with TRBD1 identical over 7 bases. The germline CDR1 and CDR2 sequences are MNHEY and SMNVEV (reference sequence). V dropped 3 bases and J dropped 3; count of bases not matched to a gene: 2. The CDR3 consists of 14 residues. The CDR3 reads CASSFGTANQPQHF. The CDR3 region has the DNA TGTGCCAGCAGTTTCGGGACAGCCAATCAGCCCCAGCATTTT.

Points on this clone: One junction end disagrees with the germline gene, perhaps due to a read error. The rearrangement links TRBV7-7 to TRBJ1-3, with D possibly being TRBD1 (5 bases). The length of the CDR3 is 15 residues. CDR1 and CDR2 from the germline V gene are SSHAT and FNYEAQ (reference sequence). CDR3 amino acids: CASSLDRDSANTIYF. CDR3 nucleotides: TGTGCTAGCAGCTTGGACCGGGACTCCGCAAACACCATATATTTT.

This sequence joins TRBV27 and TRBJ2-1; tentative D call: TRBD1 (7 bases). V lost 8 bases to trimming and J lost 4 bases, with 9 bases between them. Per germline, CDR1 MNHEY and CDR2 SMNVEV (reference sequence). This CDR3 comprises 12 residues. The CDR3 sequence is CASAGGYNEQFF. The CDR3 coding sequence is TGTGCCAGCGCAGGGGGGTACAATGAGCAGTTCTTC.

This chain uses TRBV6-1 with TRBJ2-1; possibly TRBD2 for D (7 bases). Germline values: CDR1 MNHNS, CDR2 SASEGT. The CDR3 sequence is 20 residues long. V lost 4 bases and J lost 4, with 29 bases in between. DNA of the CDR3: TGTGCCAGCAGTGGACACCGGGACCCTAGTAGGGGGGGTCCTTACAATGAGCAGTTCTTC. It encodes CASSGHRDPSRGGPYNEQFF.

The chain is built from TRBV4-3 and TRBJ2-7; 8 bases match TRBD2. V trimming: 4 bases; J trimming: 4 bases; junction bases outside the gene matches: 12. Germline CDR1 LGHNA, CDR2 YSLEER. The CDR3 is 16 amino acids. The CDR3 loop reads CASSPGASGSTYEQYF. In DNA form, the CDR3 reads TGCGCCAGCAGCCCGGGGGCCAGCGGGAGTACGTACGAGCAGTACTTC.

The J gene is TRBJ1-6, the V gene TRBV27; no firm D call. The germline gives CDR1 MNHEY, CDR2 SMNVEV (reference sequence). This CDR3 comprises 15 residues. V shed 5 bases and J shed 9 bases, with 17 bases lying between them. The CDR3 nucleotides are TGTGCCAGCAGTCCCCACGGAGCGGGTCTTTCACCCCTCCACTTT. It is translated as CASSPHGAGLSPLHF.

The chain uses TRBV19 and TRBJ1-6; D is possibly TRBD1 (6 bases). CDR1 and CDR2 from the germline V gene are LNHDA and SQIVND (reference sequence). The germline V and J ends were trimmed by 9 bases and 0 bases, with 12 bases remaining between them. This CDR3 has 15 amino acids. CDR3 loop: CASSTGSSYNSPLHF. The CDR3 nucleotides are TGTGCCAGCTCCACAGGGAGCTCCTATAATTCACCCCTCCACTTT.

V usage is TRBV2 and J usage is TRBJ2-7, with TRBD1 matching 8 bases. Germline values: CDR1 SNHLY, CDR2 FYNNEI. This CDR3 is 13 amino acids long. V lost 8 bases, J lost 2 bases, and 5 bases stayed unmatched. CDR3 region: CASVTGGTYEQYF. In DNA form, the CDR3 reads TGTGCCAGCGTAACAGGGGGTACCTACGAGCAGTACTTC. Complete variable domain (other parts from reference TRBV2 and TRBJ2-7): EPEVTQTPSHQVTQMGQEVILRCVPISNHLYFYWYRQILGQKVEFLVSFYNNEISEKSEIFDDQFSVERPDGSNFTLKIRSTKLEDSAMYFCASVTGGTYEQYFGPGTRLTVT.

As for this clone: One end of the junction varies from germline; a read error may be responsible. Other DNA sequences in this sample translate to the same CDR3. The genes are TRBV30 and TRBJ1-1; D not resolved. The V gene's germline CDR1 is GTSNPN and CDR2 SVGIG (reference sequence). This CDR3 spans 11 amino acids. In DNA, the CDR3 is TGCGCCTGGAGGGAGGACACTGAAGCTTTCTTT. This gives the protein CAWREDTEAFF.

The chain couples TRBV7-9 to TRBJ1-2; 7 bases are a match to TRBD1. V dropped 4 bases and J dropped 4; count of bases not matched to a gene: 12. The CDR3 spans 16 residues. Germline CDR1 and CDR2: SEHNR and FQNEAQ (reference sequence). The CDR3 loop is CASSSSGQGGIYGYTF. For the CDR3, the DNA is TGTGCCAGCAGCTCCAGCGGGCAGGGGGGGATCTATGGCTACACCTTC.

V is TRBV10-2 and J is TRBJ2-7, with D maybe TRBD2 (5 bases). CDR1 WSHSY and CDR2 SAAADI come from the germline V gene. V shed 6 bases and J shed 4 bases, with 16 bases lying between them. CDR3 length equals 14 residues. The CDR3 region has the DNA TGCGCCAGCAGGACCCGCGGGTTGGGGTACGAGCAGTACTTC. Its translation is CASRTRGLGYEQYF.

The chain employs TRBV27 and TRBJ1-6; tentatively, D is TRBD1 (5 bases). Trimming removed 3 bases at V and 4 bases at J, with 16 bases between. This CDR3 comprises 17 residues. Germline V gene data show CDR1 as MNHEY and CDR2 as SMNVEV (reference sequence). The DNA for the CDR3 is TGTGCCAGCAGTTTCTTTGGGGGAAGCATGTATAATTCACCCCTCCACTTT. Translated, it gives CASSFFGGSMYNSPLHF.